This TCR beta chain is from a study of control samples from healthy donors and cancer patients. CDR3 length: 14 amino acids. Germline CDR1 and CDR2: SGHRS and YFSETQ. The V end lost 0 bases, the J end lost 4 bases, and 10 bases lay between the germline ends. Here immunoSEQ multiplex PCR was the method, and the copy in TCRdb shows in-frame clones only, minus some. Of about 85,000 clones listed, 85% to 90% are singletons. The sequenced sample was blood. The receptor's source is a man between 50 and 59 years old in good health. The chain uses TRBV5-1 and TRBJ1-2, with D possibly matching TRBD1 (6 bases). CDR3 sequence: CASSLGTDFYGYTF. The CDR3 DNA reads as TGCGCCAGCAGCTTGGGGACAGACTTCTATGGCTACACCTTC.